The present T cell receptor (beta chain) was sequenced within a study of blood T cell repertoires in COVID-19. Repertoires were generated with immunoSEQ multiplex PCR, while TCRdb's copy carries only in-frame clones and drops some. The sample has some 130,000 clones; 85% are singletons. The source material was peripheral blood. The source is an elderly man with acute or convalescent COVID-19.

The CDR3 sequence is CASSTRQGAGNEQFF. The CDR3, as DNA: TGTGCCAGCAGCACAAGACAGGGGGCCGGGAATGAGCAGTTCTTC. The rearrangement uses TRBV5-4 and TRBJ2-1, with 10 positions matching TRBD1. V lost 4 bases to trimming and J lost 7 bases; unmatched junction nucleotides: 8. CDR3 length equals 15 residues. From germline, CDR1 is SGHNT and CDR2 YYREEE (reference sequence).